This T cell receptor (beta chain) was profiled in a study of blood T cell repertoires in COVID-19. Across the study: Acute-phase and convalescent COVID-19 samples originated in the United States, Italy and Spain. In each case, the material was cDNA or gDNA derived from T cells, B-cell-depleted T cells, or PBMCs.

Original analysis: Reference gene primer amplification gave nucleated cell count estimates. The table came from immunoSEQ multiplex PCR; TCRdb's copy has only in-frame clones and leaves some out. From that table come the V and J calls and clone size; the DNA was used to work out D and trimming. Of under 75,000 clones detected, 83% appear once; the ten largest clones hold around 6.3%. With 5 bases clipped from V and 8 bases from J, the junction kept 4 bases outside the gene matches. Germline CDR1 MDHEN, CDR2 SYDVKM. There are 13 residues in the CDR3. Sequencing was done on a sample of peripheral blood. The chain joins TRBV28 to TRBJ1-4; the match to TRBD1 covers 8 bases. The receptor comes from a human donor in a cohort sampled during active COVID-19. The CDR3 is CASSPGQEEKLFF. As DNA, the CDR3 is TGTGCCAGCAGTCCGGGACAGGAAGAAAAACTGTTTTTT.